This TCR beta chain came from a study of blood T cell repertoires in COVID-19. At the level of the study: The United States, Italy and Spain provided the acute and convalescent COVID-19 samples. Sources were T cells, B-cell-depleted T cells, or PBMCs; the material itself was cDNA or gDNA.

Original methodology: Amplification of reference gene primers provided the estimated nucleated cell counts. TCRdb keeps only in-frame clones here, not all; method: immunoSEQ multiplex PCR. The V and J calls and clone size were taken over from that table, and D and trimming were inferred from the DNA. The sample has about 60,000 clones, about 81% seen once. V lost 2 bases and J lost 0; bases outside the gene matches: 3. Germline CDR1 is MNHNS and CDR2 is SASEGT. The CDR3 totals 15 residues. The sequence was obtained from a human donor in a cohort sampled during active COVID-19. The genes are TRBV6-1 and TRBJ2-5; TRBD2 aligns across 7 bases. Sequences were obtained from peripheral blood. Here the CDR3 reads CASSELAGDQETQYF. DNA of the CDR3: TGTGCCAGCAGTGAACTGGCGGGAGACCAAGAGACCCAGTACTTC.